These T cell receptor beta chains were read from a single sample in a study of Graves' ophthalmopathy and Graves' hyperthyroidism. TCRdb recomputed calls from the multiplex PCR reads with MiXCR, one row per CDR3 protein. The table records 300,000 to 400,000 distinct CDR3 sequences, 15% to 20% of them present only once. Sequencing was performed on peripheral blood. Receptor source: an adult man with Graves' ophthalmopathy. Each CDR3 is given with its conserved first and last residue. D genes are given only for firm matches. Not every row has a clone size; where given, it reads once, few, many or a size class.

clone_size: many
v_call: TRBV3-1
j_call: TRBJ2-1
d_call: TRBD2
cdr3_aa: CASSQASRGRKFF
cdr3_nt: TGTGCCAGCAGCCAAGCCTCTCGCGGGAGGAAGTTCTTC

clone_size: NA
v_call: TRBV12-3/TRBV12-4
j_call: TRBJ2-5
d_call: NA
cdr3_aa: CASSLGGDPQYF
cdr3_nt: TGTGCCAGCAGTTTAGGCGGGGACCCGCAGTACTTC

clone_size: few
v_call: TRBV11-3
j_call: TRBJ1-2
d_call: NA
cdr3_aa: CASSTAFGGNGYTF
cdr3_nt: TGTGCCAGCAGTACAGCGTTCGGAGGAAATGGCTACACCTTC

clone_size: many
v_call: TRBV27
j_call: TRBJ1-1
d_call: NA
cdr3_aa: CASSPSLLNTEAFF
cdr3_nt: TGTGCCAGCAGTCCCTCCCTTCTTAACACTGAAGCTTTCTTT

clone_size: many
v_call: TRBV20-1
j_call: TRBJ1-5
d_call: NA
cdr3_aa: CSARYVGSNQPQHF
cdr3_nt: TGCAGTGCTAGATATGTGGGCAGTAATCAGCCCCAGCATTTT

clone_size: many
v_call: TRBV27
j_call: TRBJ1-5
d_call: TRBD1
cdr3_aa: CASSFRGTGQPQHF
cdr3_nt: TGTGCCAGCAGTTTTAGGGGGACAGGTCAGCCCCAGCATTTT

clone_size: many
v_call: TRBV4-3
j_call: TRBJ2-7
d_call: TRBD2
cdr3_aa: CASSQAVGAGGTYEQYF
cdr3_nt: TGCGCCAGCAGCCAAGCAGTTGGGGCGGGGGGAACCTACGAGCAGTACTTC

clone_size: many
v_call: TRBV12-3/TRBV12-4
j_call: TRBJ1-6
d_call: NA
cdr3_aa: CASTADGYNSPLHF
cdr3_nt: TGTGCCAGCACCGCCGACGGCTATAATTCACCCCTCCACTTT

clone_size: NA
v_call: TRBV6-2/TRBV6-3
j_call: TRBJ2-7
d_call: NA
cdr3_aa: CASTKSGVDEQYF
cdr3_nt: TGTGCCAGCACGAAGTCGGGGGTCGACGAGCAGTACTTC

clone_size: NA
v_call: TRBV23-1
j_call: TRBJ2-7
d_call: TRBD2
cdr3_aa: CASSESTSGGPVNSYEQYF
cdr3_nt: TGCGCCAGCAGCGAATCGACTAGCGGGGGGCCGGTTAATTCCTACGAGCAGTACTTC

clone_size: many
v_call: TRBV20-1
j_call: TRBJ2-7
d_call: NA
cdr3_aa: CSARVPGSPIYEQYF
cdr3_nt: TGCAGTGCTAGAGTACCCGGGAGCCCTATCTACGAGCAGTACTTC

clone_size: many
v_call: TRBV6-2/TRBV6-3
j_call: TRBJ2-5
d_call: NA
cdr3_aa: CASSRPQGTQYF
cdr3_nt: TGTGCCAGCAGTCGCCCCCAGGGGACCCAGTACTTC

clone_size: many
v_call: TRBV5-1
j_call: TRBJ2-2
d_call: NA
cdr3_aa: CASSLGEVHTGELFF
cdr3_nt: TGCGCCAGCAGCTTAGGGGAAGTGCACACCGGGGAGCTGTTTTTT

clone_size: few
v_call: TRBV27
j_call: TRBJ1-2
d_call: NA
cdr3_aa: CASSPLPRGANYGYTF
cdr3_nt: TGTGCCAGCAGTCCCCTCCCCAGGGGCGCTAACTATGGCTACACCTTC

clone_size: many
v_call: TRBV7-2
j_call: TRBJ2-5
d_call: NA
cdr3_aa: CASSPRGGRGETQYF
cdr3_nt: TGTGCCAGCAGCCCAAGGGGGGGGCGGGGAGAGACCCAGTACTTC

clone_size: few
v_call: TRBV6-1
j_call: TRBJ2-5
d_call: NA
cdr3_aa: CASSEAPGAGETQYF
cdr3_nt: TGTGCCAGCAGTGAAGCGCCGGGGGCGGGGGAGACCCAGTACTTC

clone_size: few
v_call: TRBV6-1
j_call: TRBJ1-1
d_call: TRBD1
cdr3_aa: CASSPGQGEGTEAFF
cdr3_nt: TGTGCCAGCAGTCCCGGACAGGGTGAGGGGACTGAAGCTTTCTTT

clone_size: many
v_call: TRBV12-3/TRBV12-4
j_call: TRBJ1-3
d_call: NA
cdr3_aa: CASSKTTGNTIYF
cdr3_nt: TGTGCCAGCAGCAAAACTACAGGAAACACCATATATTTT

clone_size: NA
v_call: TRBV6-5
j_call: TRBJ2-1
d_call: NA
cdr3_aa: CASSWEDIGSYNEQFF
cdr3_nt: TGTGCCAGCAGTTGGGAGGACATCGGCTCCTACAATGAGCAGTTCTTC

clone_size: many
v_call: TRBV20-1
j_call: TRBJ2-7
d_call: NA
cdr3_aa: CSAKLGTPGNIRSYEQYF
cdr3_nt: TGCAGTGCTAAATTAGGAACTCCGGGGAATATTAGGTCCTACGAGCAGTACTTC

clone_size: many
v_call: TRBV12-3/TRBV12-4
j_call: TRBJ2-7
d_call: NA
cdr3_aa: CASSLSGVSLEQYF
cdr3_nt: TGTGCCAGCAGTTTATCGGGGGTTTCACTCGAGCAGTACTTC

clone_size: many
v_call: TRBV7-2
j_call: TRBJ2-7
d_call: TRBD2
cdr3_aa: CASRAGGPGYEQYF
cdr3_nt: TGTGCCAGCAGGGCGGGAGGGCCTGGGTACGAGCAGTACTTC

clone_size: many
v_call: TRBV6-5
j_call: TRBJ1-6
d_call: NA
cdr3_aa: CASSYSGGVRSYNSPLHF
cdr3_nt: TGTGCCAGCAGTTACAGTGGTGGAGTGCGGTCCTATAATTCACCCCTCCACTTT

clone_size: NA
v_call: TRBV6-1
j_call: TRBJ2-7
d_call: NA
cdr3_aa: CASSENKYYEQYF
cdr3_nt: TGTGCCAGCAGTGAAAATAAGTATTACGAGCAGTACTTC

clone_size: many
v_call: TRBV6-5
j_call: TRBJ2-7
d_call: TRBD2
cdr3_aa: CASRASGSYEQYF
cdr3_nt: TGTGCCAGCAGGGCTAGCGGGAGTTACGAGCAGTACTTC

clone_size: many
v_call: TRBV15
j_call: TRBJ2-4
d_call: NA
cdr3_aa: CATSGAKNTQYF
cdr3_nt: TGTGCCACCTCAGGGGCCAAAAACACTCAGTACTTC

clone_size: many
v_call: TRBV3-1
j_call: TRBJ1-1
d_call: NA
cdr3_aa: CASSLRRGSWTEAFF
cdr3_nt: TGTGCCAGCAGCCTAAGAAGGGGGTCCTGGACTGAAGCTTTCTTT

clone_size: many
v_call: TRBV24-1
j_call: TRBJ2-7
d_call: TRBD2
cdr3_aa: CATSDSGTSGTYEQYF
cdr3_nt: TGTGCCACCAGTGACTCCGGGACTAGCGGAACCTACGAGCAGTACTTC

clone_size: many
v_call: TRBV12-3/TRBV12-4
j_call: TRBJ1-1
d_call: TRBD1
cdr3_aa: CASSLLEGAVNTEAFF
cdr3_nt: TGTGCCAGCAGTTTACTTGAGGGGGCTGTGAACACTGAAGCTTTCTTT

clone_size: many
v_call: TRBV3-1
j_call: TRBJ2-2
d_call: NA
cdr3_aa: CASSQDPGGAGTGELFF
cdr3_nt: TGTGCCAGCAGCCAAGATCCCGGGGGCGCAGGGACCGGGGAGCTGTTTTTT

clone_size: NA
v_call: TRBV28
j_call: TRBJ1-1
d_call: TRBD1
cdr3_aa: CASSRLQGEAFF
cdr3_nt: TGTGCCAGCAGTCGACTACAGGGGGAAGCTTTCTTT

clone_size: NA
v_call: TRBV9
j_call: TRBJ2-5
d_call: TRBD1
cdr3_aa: CASSAGGSQETQYF
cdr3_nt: TGTGCCAGCAGCGCAGGGGGCAGCCAAGAGACCCAGTACTTC

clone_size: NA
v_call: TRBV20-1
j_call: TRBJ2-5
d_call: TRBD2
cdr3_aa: CSAKRPSGGAYLETQYF
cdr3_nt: TGCAGTGCTAAAAGGCCTAGCGGGGGGGCCTATCTTGAGACCCAGTACTTC

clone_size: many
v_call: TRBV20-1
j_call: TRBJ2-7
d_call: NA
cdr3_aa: CSARDSPYEQYF
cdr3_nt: TGCAGTGCTAGAGATAGTCCCTACGAGCAGTACTTC

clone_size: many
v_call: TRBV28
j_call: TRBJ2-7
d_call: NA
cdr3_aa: CASLGTSSYEQYF
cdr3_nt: TGTGCCAGCCTCGGGACAAGTTCCTACGAGCAGTACTTC

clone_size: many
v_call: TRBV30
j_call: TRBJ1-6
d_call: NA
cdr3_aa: CAWSVFLDLSPLHF
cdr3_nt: TGTGCCTGGAGTGTTTTTTTGGATCTTTCACCCCTCCACTTT

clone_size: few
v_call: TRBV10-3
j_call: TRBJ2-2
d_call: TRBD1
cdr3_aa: CAISEGDRGRTGELFF
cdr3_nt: TGTGCCATCAGTGAGGGGGACAGGGGGCGAACCGGGGAGCTGTTTTTT

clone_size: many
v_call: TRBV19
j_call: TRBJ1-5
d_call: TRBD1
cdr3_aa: CASSRLQGQSNQPQHF
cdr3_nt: TGTGCCAGTAGTAGACTACAGGGGCAGAGCAATCAGCCCCAGCATTTT

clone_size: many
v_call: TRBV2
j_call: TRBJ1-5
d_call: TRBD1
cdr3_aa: CASRDTGTANNQPQHF
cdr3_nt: TGTGCCAGCAGGGACACCGGGACAGCTAACAATCAGCCCCAGCATTTT

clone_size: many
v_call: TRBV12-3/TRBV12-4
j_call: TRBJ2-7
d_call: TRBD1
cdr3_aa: CASSLAVGGGRAAYEQYF
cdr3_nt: TGTGCCAGCAGTTTAGCAGTAGGGGGCGGCAGGGCCGCTTACGAGCAGTACTTC

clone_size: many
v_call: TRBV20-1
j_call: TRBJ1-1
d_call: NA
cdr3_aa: CSAPRGSWNTEAFF
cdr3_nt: TGCAGTGCCCCAAGGGGCAGTTGGAACACTGAAGCTTTCTTT

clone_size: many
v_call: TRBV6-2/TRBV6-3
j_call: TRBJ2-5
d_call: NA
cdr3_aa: CASSYSEGDFGRETQYF
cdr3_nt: TGTGCCAGCAGTTACTCTGAGGGAGACTTCGGTAGAGAGACCCAGTACTTC

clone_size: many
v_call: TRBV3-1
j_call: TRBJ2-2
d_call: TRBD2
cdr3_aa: CASSQGLASNTGELFF
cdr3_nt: TGTGCCAGCAGCCAAGGACTAGCGTCGAACACCGGGGAGCTGTTTTTT

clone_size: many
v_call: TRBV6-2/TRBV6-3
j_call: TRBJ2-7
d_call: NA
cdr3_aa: CASSYYVGSYEQYF
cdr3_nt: TGTGCCAGCAGTTACTATGTGGGCTCCTACGAGCAGTACTTC

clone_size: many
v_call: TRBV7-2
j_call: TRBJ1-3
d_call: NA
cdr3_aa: CASSLALDRQGGFSGNTIYF
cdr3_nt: TGTGCCAGCAGCTTAGCTCTCGACCGGCAGGGCGGATTTTCTGGAAACACCATATATTTT

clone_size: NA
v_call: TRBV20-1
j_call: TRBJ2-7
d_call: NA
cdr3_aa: CSARGHYSSYEQYF
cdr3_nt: TGCAGTGCTAGGGGACACTATAGCTCCTACGAGCAGTACTTC

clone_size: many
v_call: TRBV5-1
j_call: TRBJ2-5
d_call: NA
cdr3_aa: CASSLMVADQQETQYF
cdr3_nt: TGCGCCAGCAGCTTGATGGTAGCGGATCAACAAGAGACCCAGTACTTC

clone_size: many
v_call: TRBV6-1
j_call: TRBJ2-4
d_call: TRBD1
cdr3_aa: CASSEAYPRATGDGAKNIQYF
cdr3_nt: TGTGCCAGCAGTGAAGCTTACCCGCGAGCAACAGGGGACGGAGCCAAAAACATTCAGTACTTC

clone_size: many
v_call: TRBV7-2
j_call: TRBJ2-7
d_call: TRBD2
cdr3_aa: CASSLASGSVYEQYF
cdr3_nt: TGTGCCAGCAGCTTAGCTAGCGGGAGTGTCTACGAGCAGTACTTC